The clone carrying this T cell receptor beta chain was recorded only once. What it recognizes is unknown. The data were obtained in a study of vaccination and CD4 T cells after COVID-19. Overall study context: The convalescent population consisted of six males and four females, two of whom were of Hispanic ethnicity.

The Oncomine TCR Beta short-read assay sequenced DNA from cultured CD4+ T cells. TCRdb reprocessed the PCR reads via MiXCR and lists one record per CDR3 protein. The table records more than 20,000 distinct CDR3 sequences, roughly 40% of them present only once. CDR3 length: 13 residues. V was clipped by 5 bases and J by 4 bases, with 14 bases between them. Germline V gene data show CDR1 as DFQATT and CDR2 as SNEGSKA (reference sequence). Time point in this sample: late sampling 161 to 241 days after vaccination in a few convalescent patients. The treatment was: approximately 9-day PBMC culture with coronavirus spike peptide pools or control peptides (ViraFEST assay). Using peptide pools, antigen-specific T cells were expanded in ViraFEST before TCRs were sequenced.

The chain employs TRBV20-1 and TRBJ1-2, with D possibly TRBD1 on 5 matching bases. This sequence originates from a human donor who had recovered from COVID-19. The sample in question was CD4+ T cells from blood, cultured in vitro, obtained about 7 months after SARS-CoV-2 vaccination. The CDR3, as DNA: TGCAGTGCTCCTACAGGAGTTCGCTATGGCTACACCTTC. Translating gives CSAPTGVRYGYTF.